Listed below are T cell receptor beta chains from one sample, sequenced in a study of early T cells in non-severe SARS-CoV-2 infection. TCRdb passed the 5' RACE reads through MiXCR, listing each CDR3 protein once. The table shows roughly 20,000 distinct CDR3 sequences, with 3.6% occurring only once. The source material was whole blood. The receptors come from an adult who was a healthcare worker with PCR-confirmed SARS-CoV-2 infection or an uninfected control (not recorded which). CDR3s include the opening cysteine and the closing phenylalanine or tryptophan. The order of the fields is V gene, D gene, J gene, CDR3 length, clone size, CDR3 DNA, CDR3 protein. The D gene is left open where the match is weak. For some rows the clone size is stated as once, few or many, or as a class when expanded; others skip it.

>TRBV3-1|.|TRBJ1-2|14|many
TGTGCCAGCAGCCTCTTTAACCAAGACGATGGCTACACCTTC
CASSLFNQDDGYTF
>TRBV7-9|.|TRBJ1-1|13|many
TGTGCCAGCAGCCTGACAGCGAACACTGAAGCTTTCTTT
CASSLTANTEAFF
>TRBV9|TRBD2|TRBJ2-2|17|many
TGTGCCAGCAGCGTAGCTCCTAGCGGGAGGGGCACCGGGGAGCTGTTTTTT
CASSVAPSGRGTGELFF
>TRBV4-1|.|TRBJ2-7|15|many
TGCGCCAGCAGCCAAGCCGCGAGGACCGTCTACGAGCAGTACTTC
CASSQAARTVYEQYF
>TRBV2|.|TRBJ2-5|11|many
TGTGCCAGCAGTGGCCAAGAGACCCAGTACTTC
CASSGQETQYF
>TRBV11-2|.|TRBJ2-7|12|many
TGTGCCAGCAGCTCGAGCTCCTACGAGCAGTACTTC
CASSSSSYEQYF
>TRBV6-1|.|TRBJ2-1|13|many
TGTGCCAGCCGATCCGGACTACATGAGCGGGAGTTCTTC
CASRSGLHEREFF
>TRBV7-2|TRBD2|TRBJ2-5|15|many
TGTGCCAGCAGCTTAGTTTCGGGACTAGCGGAGACCCAGTACTTC
CASSLVSGLAETQYF
>TRBV4-1|.|TRBJ1-5|19|many
TGCGCCAGCAGCCAAGATTACGGGATGGCGGGTTTAGGCAATCAGCCCCAGCATTTT
CASSQDYGMAGLGNQPQHF
>TRBV12-3/TRBV12-4|TRBD1|TRBJ2-7|14|many
TGTGCCAGCAGTTTCGGGACAGGGATGGGGGAGCAGTACTTC
CASSFGTGMGEQYF
>TRBV19|.|TRBJ1-5|14|many
TGTGCCAGTAGATGGGACACTGGTTATCAGCCCCAGCATTTT
CASRWDTGYQPQHF
>TRBV20-1|TRBD2|TRBJ2-4|13|many
TGCAGTGCTAGCGGGGGGGCCAAAAACATTCAGTACTTC
CSASGGAKNIQYF
>TRBV20-1|.|TRBJ1-1|14|many
TGCAGTGCTAGACTAGGGGCTGGGAACACTGAAGCTTTCTTT
CSARLGAGNTEAFF
>TRBV20-1|TRBD2|TRBJ2-1|16|.
TGCAGTGCTAGAGACCCTAGCGGGAGGGCGGATAATGAGCAGTTCTTC
CSARDPSGRADNEQFF
>TRBV20-1|.|TRBJ1-4|10|many
TGCAGTGCTAGACATGAAAAACTGTTTTTT
CSARHEKLFF
>TRBV6-5|.|TRBJ1-6|12|many
TGTGCCAGCAACCCCGACGGAGGTCCCCTCCACTTT
CASNPDGGPLHF
>TRBV28|TRBD2|TRBJ2-5|16|.
TGTGCCAGCTCGCCGGGACTATTGAGTCCCCAAGAGACCCAGTACTTC
CASSPGLLSPQETQYF